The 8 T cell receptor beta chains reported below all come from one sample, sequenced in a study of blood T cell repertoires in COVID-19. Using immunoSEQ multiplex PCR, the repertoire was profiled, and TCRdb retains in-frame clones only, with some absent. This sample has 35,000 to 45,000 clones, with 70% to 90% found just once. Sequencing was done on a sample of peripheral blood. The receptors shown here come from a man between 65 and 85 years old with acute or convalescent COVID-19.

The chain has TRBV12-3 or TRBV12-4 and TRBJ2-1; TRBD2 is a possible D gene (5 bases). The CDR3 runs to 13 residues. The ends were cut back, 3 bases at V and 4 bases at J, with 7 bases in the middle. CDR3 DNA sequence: TGTGCCAGCAGTTTCCGGGGTTACAATGAGCAGTTCTTC. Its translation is CASSFRGYNEQFF.

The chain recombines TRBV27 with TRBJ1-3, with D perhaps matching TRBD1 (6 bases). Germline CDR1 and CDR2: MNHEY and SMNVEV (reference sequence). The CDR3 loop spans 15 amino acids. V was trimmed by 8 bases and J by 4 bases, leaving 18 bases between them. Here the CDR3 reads CASQFRAGEGNTIYF. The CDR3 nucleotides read TGTGCCAGCCAGTTTAGGGCAGGGGAAGGAAACACCATATATTTT.

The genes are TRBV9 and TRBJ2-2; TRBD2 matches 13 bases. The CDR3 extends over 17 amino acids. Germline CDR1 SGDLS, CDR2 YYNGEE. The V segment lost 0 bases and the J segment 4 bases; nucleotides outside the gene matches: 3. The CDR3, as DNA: TGTGCCAGCAGCGTAGGAGGACTAGCGGGAGTCACCGGGGAGCTGTTTTTT. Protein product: CASSVGGLAGVTGELFF.

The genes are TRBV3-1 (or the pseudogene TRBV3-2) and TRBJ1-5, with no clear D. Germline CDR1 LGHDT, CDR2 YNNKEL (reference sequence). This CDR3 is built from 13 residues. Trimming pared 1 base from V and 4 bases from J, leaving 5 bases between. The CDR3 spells CASSQGRNQPQHF. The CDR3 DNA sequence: TGTGCCAGCAGCCAAGGGCGGAATCAGCCCCAGCATTTT.

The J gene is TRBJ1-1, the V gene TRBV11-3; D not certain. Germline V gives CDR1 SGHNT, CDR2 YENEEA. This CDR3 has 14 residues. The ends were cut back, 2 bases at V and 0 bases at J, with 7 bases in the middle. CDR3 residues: CASSLRGMNTEAFF. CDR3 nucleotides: TGTGCCAGCAGCTTACGGGGAATGAACACTGAAGCTTTCTTT.

CDR3 coding DNA: TGTGCCAGCAGTTACCGGGACAGGAAGTACTTC. Its protein product is CASSYRDRKYF. This chain links TRBV6-2 or TRBV6-3 with TRBJ2-7; 8 bases match TRBD1. The ends lost 2 bases at V and 11 bases at J; junction bases unmatched: 2. The germline CDR1 and CDR2 sequences are MNHEY and SVGEGT. The CDR3 spans 11 residues.

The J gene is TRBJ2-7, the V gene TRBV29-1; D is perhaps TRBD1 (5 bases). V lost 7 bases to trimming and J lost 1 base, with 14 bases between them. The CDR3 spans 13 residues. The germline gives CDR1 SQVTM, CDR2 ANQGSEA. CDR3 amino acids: CSALTDSSYEQYF. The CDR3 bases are TGCAGCGCCCTGACAGATTCTTCCTACGAGCAGTACTTC.

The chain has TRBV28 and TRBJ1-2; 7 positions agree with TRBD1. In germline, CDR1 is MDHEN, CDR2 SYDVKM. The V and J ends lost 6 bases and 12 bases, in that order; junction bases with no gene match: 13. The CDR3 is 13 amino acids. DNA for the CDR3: TGTGCCAGCAGCCCCCTCTTCAGACAGGGACACACCTTC. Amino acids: CASSPLFRQGHTF.